A selection of T cell receptor beta chains follows, all from one sample in a study of graft-versus-host responses after intestinal transplantation. The antigens of these receptors remain unknown. Here immunoSEQ multiplex PCR was the method, and the copy in TCRdb shows in-frame clones only, minus some. The sample yields about 82,000 clones, approximately 90% seen once. Here the sequenced sample was unstimulated CD4+ T cells sorted from spleen or lymph node cells, taken before transplant. Source of these receptors: a human donor who was the organ donor for an intestinal transplant. The CDR3 runs from the conserved cysteine through the conserved F or W. The D gene is left open where the match is weak. The size entry is marked missing in some rows and otherwise reads once, few, many or a size class.

D: -
size: -
V: TRBV5-1
J: TRBJ2-7
CDR3: CASSPASYEQYF
DNA: TGCGCCAGCAGCCCCGCGTCTTACGAGCAGTACTTC

D: -
size: -
V: TRBV28
J: TRBJ2-3
CDR3: CASRPSGVDTQYF
DNA: TGTGCCAGCAGGCCTTCGGGTGTGGATACGCAGTATTTT

D: -
size: once
V: TRBV10-3
J: TRBJ1-1
CDR3: CAISEWVGGVNTEAFF
DNA: TGTGCCATCAGTGAGTGGGTTGGGGGGGTGAACACTGAAGCTTTCTTT

D: -
size: -
V: TRBV2
J: TRBJ1-6
CDR3: CATRARYNSPLHF
DNA: TGTGCCACCAGGGCCCGATATAATTCACCCCTCCACTTT

D: TRBD1
size: -
V: TRBV7-2
J: TRBJ1-3
CDR3: CASSFRQGNGNTIYF
DNA: TGTGCCAGCAGCTTCCGACAGGGGAACGGAAACACCATATATTTT

D: -
size: once
V: TRBV28
J: TRBJ2-7
CDR3: CASSLGAGGPYYEQYF
DNA: TGTGCCAGCAGTTTAGGGGCAGGTGGCCCTTACTACGAGCAGTACTTC

D: TRBD1
size: -
V: TRBV6-1
J: TRBJ1-3
CDR3: CARDRFLLNTIYF
DNA: TGTGCCAGGGACAGGTTCTTACTAAACACCATATATTTT

D: TRBD1
size: -
V: TRBV5-1
J: TRBJ1-2
CDR3: CASSYRGRDYGYTF
DNA: TGCGCCAGCAGCTACAGGGGGCGGGACTATGGCTACACCTTC

D: -
size: -
V: TRBV29-1
J: TRBJ1-5
CDR3: CSVVGQPNQPQHF
DNA: TGCAGCGTTGTTGGACAGCCCAATCAGCCCCAGCATTTT

D: TRBD2
size: -
V: TRBV7-2
J: TRBJ2-1
CDR3: CASTPSGKPYNEQFF
DNA: TGTGCCAGCACCCCTAGCGGGAAGCCCTACAATGAGCAGTTCTTC

D: TRBD2
size: once
V: TRBV19
J: TRBJ2-5
CDR3: CASSMMRGLAGGGSETQYF
DNA: TGTGCCAGTAGTATGATGCGAGGACTAGCGGGAGGGGGCTCAGAGACCCAGTACTTC

D: TRBD2
size: -
V: TRBV19
J: TRBJ2-1
CDR3: CASRAGGLYNEQFF
DNA: TGTGCCAGTAGAGCGGGGGGGCTTTACAATGAGCAGTTCTTC

D: -
size: -
V: TRBV5-1
J: TRBJ2-1
CDR3: CASSLGQPYNEQFF
DNA: TGCGCCAGCAGCTTGGGACAACCGTACAATGAGCAGTTCTTC

D: -
size: -
V: TRBV19
J: TRBJ1-5
CDR3: CASSIGTSTQPQHF
DNA: TGTGCCAGTAGTATCGGGACATCGACTCAGCCCCAGCATTTT

D: -
size: -
V: TRBV9
J: TRBJ1-6
CDR3: CASSGGRGPMNSPLHF
DNA: TGTGCCAGCAGCGGGGGGAGGGGACCGATGAATTCACCCCTCCACTTT

D: TRBD1
size: -
V: TRBV28
J: TRBJ2-7
CDR3: CATQGATYEQYF
DNA: TGTGCCACCCAGGGGGCGACCTACGAGCAGTACTTC

D: TRBD1
size: -
V: TRBV6-1
J: TRBJ1-2
CDR3: CASSISRTGYYGYTF
DNA: TGTGCCAGCAGTATCTCCAGGACAGGGTATTATGGCTACACCTTC

D: -
size: -
V: TRBV7-6
J: TRBJ2-7
CDR3: CASSLGQFYEQYF
DNA: TGTGCCAGCAGCTTAGGGCAGTTTTACGAGCAGTACTTC

D: -
size: -
V: TRBV2
J: TRBJ1-2
CDR3: CASSERGIWGSGYTF
DNA: TGTGCCAGCAGTGAAAGGGGAATTTGGGGTAGTGGCTACACCTTC

D: -
size: once
V: TRBV11-2
J: TRBJ2-5
CDR3: CASSPTRWGETQYF
DNA: TGTGCCAGCAGCCCTACTAGATGGGGAGAGACCCAGTACTTC

D: TRBD1
size: -
V: TRBV6-1
J: TRBJ1-1
CDR3: CASSDTLGLTGHVMNTEAFF
DNA: TGTGCCAGCAGTGATACTTTAGGTTTGACAGGGCATGTTATGAACACTGAAGCTTTCTTT

D: -
size: -
V: TRBV7-7
J: TRBJ2-7
CDR3: CAASRTVSYEQYF
DNA: TGTGCCGCATCCAGGACAGTTTCCTACGAGCAGTACTTC

D: TRBD1
size: -
V: TRBV9
J: TRBJ2-1
CDR3: CASSALSQPRGHEQFF
DNA: TGTGCCAGCAGCGCGCTATCGCAACCCAGGGGGCATGAGCAGTTCTTC

D: -
size: -
V: TRBV7-9
J: TRBJ1-4
CDR3: CASSPIGTGFLDEKLFF
DNA: TGTGCCAGCAGCCCTATAGGAACCGGGTTCTTGGATGAAAAACTGTTTTTT

D: TRBD2
size: -
V: TRBV6-5
J: TRBJ2-1
CDR3: CASRKSGVNEQFF
DNA: TGTGCCAGCAGGAAGAGCGGGGTCAATGAGCAGTTCTTC

D: -
size: -
V: TRBV2
J: TRBJ2-7
CDR3: CASSELTVYEQYF
DNA: TGTGCCAGCAGTGAACTGACAGTCTACGAGCAGTACTTC

D: TRBD1
size: -
V: TRBV6-5
J: TRBJ1-2
CDR3: CASSYSRQGNYGYTF
DNA: TGTGCCAGCAGTTACTCCCGACAGGGTAACTATGGCTACACCTTC

D: -
size: -
V: TRBV2
J: TRBJ2-5
CDR3: CASAGQGGGQETQYF
DNA: TGTGCCAGCGCCGGACAGGGAGGGGGGCAAGAGACCCAGTACTTC

D: -
size: -
V: TRBV25-1
J: TRBJ1-1
CDR3: CASSAPLSEAFF
DNA: TGTGCCAGCAGTGCCCCACTGTCTGAAGCTTTCTTT

D: TRBD1
size: -
V: TRBV5-1
J: TRBJ2-5
CDR3: CASRLGQQETQYF
DNA: TGCGCCAGCAGATTGGGACAGCAAGAGACCCAGTACTTC

D: -
size: -
V: TRBV19
J: TRBJ1-2
CDR3: CASSIDQRAGYYGYTF
DNA: TGTGCCAGTAGTATAGATCAGCGAGCAGGGTACTATGGCTACACCTTC

D: TRBD2
size: -
V: TRBV29-1
J: TRBJ2-3
CDR3: CSGADTGRATDTQYF
DNA: TGCAGCGGTGCTGACACCGGGAGGGCAACAGATACGCAGTATTTT